Presented here are 18 T cell receptor beta chains from one specimen sequenced in a study of T cells expressing NK-cell markers. TCRdb re-analyzed the 5' RACE reads; it lists each CDR3 protein once, without DNA. This table holds 400,000 to 450,000 distinct CDR3 sequences. The sequenced sample was blood T cells: a sorted CD56 or NKG2C T cell subset, CD4+ or CD8+ T cells, or bulk PBMC T cells (not recorded which). Source of these receptors: a woman aged 18 to 75 in good health.

This sequence joins TRBV3-1 and TRBJ2-1; TCRdb's D gene call, TRBD1, goes unchecked for lack of DNA. The CDR3 extends over 15 amino acids. Germline CDR1 and CDR2: LGHDT and YNNKEL (reference sequence). The CDR3 sequence: CASSPDLTQGNEQFF.

The chain employs TRBV29-1 and TRBJ2-2; TCRdb lists TRBD1, though no DNA is available to test this call. Germline-derived CDR1 and CDR2 are SQVTM and ANQGSEA. This CDR3 spans 14 amino acids. The CDR3 sequence: CSAEFDSNTGELFF.

V and J are TRBV5-1 and TRBJ2-5; there is no DNA to check the TCRdb D call of TRBD1. Germline V gene sequence: CDR1 SGHRS, CDR2 YFSETQ. This CDR3 region has 15 residues. The CDR3 sequence: CASLRTGRTGETQYF. The whole variable domain, filled in from reference TRBV5-1 and TRBJ2-5, reads KAGVTQTPRYLIKTRGQQVTLSCSPISGHRSVSWYQQTPGQGLQFLFEYFSETQRNKGNFPGRFSGRQFSNSRSEMNVSTLELGDSALYLCASLRTGRTGETQYFGPGTRLLVL.

The V and J genes are TRBV12-3 or TRBV12-4 and TRBJ2-1; TCRdb returns TRBD1, unconfirmable since there is no DNA. This CDR3 comprises 14 residues. The CDR3 spells CASSLGTMYNEQFF.

The chain recombines TRBV5-4 with TRBJ2-7. Germline CDR1 SGHNT, CDR2 YYREEE (reference sequence). The CDR3 contains 14 residues. CDR3 sequence reads: CASSLDVRTYEQYF.

The CDR3 loop reads CASSQRGGQPQHF. This chain uses TRBV3-1 with TRBJ1-5; TCRdb's D call of TRBD1 is untestable without DNA. This CDR3 is 13 amino acids long. Germline V gene lookup returns CDR1 LGHDT and CDR2 YNNKEL (reference sequence).

CDR3 sequence reads: CASSTRTGVGGELFF. The V call is TRBV12-3 or TRBV12-4, the J call TRBJ2-2; the D call from TCRdb, TRBD2, cannot be confirmed without DNA. The CDR3 length is 15 residues.

V is TRBV30 and J is TRBJ2-7; with no DNA, the TCRdb D assignment of TRBD2 cannot be verified. The CDR3 length is 15 residues. Germline CDR1 is GTSNPN and CDR2 is SVGIG (reference sequence). Here the CDR3 reads CAWSKGTSGIYEQYF. The variable domain in full, with the rest retrieved from reference TRBV30 and TRBJ2-7, is SQTIHQWPATLVQPVGSPLSLECTVEGTSNPNLYWYRQAAGRGLQLLFYSVGIGQISSEVPQNLSASRPQDRQFILSSKKLLLSDSGFYLCAWSKGTSGIYEQYFGPGTRLTVT.

V gene TRBV12-3 or TRBV12-4 combines with J gene TRBJ2-1; TCRdb outputs TRBD1, but without DNA this stays unchecked. The CDR3 loop spans 15 amino acids. The CDR3 here is CASSQGIPPFDEQFF.

The genes are TRBV13 and TRBJ1-6. The CDR3 has 14 amino acids. CDR1 is PRHDT, CDR2 FYEKMQ, per germline (reference sequence). CDR3 region: CASSSEGPNSPLHF.

This chain joins TRBV7-8 and TRBJ2-3; the D call of TRBD2 rests on TCRdb alone, since no DNA is present to check it. This CDR3 is 19 amino acids long. From germline, CDR1 is SGHVS and CDR2 FQNEAQ. The CDR3 reads CASSLGAGLTSPSTDTQYF.

The V and J genes are TRBV20-1 and TRBJ2-1. From germline, CDR1 is DFQATT and CDR2 SNEGSKA (reference sequence). The CDR3 is 15 residues long. The CDR3 loop reads CSARRLSEVGGEQFF.

The chain carries TRBV6-1 and TRBJ2-4; checking the TCRdb D call of TRBD2 is not possible without DNA. The CDR3 consists of 14 residues. The germline gives CDR1 MNHNS, CDR2 SASEGT. The CDR3 reads CASRLAVAKNIQYF.

The V gene is TRBV4-2, the J gene TRBJ2-3; TCRdb's D call, TRBD2, is unchecked because there is no DNA. Per the germline V gene, CDR1 is LGHNA and CDR2 is YNFKEQ. The CDR3 totals 17 residues. CDR3 in amino acids: CASSLAGQRGHTDTQYF.

This chain uses TRBV14 with TRBJ2-5; as DNA is missing, the TRBD2 call by TCRdb cannot be tested. Germline values: CDR1 SGHDN, CDR2 FVKESK. The CDR3 contains 15 residues. CDR3 loop: CASSQGPRPPGTQYF.

The chain couples TRBV7-9 to TRBJ2-3; without DNA, the TCRdb call of TRBD1 cannot be checked. Germline CDR1 and CDR2: SEHNR and FQNEAQ (reference sequence). CDR3 size: 15 residues. CDR3 residues: CASSPPGPTTDTQYF.

The V and J genes are TRBV10-2 and TRBJ2-1; TCRdb's assignment of TRBD2 cannot be checked, as there is no DNA. Germline V gives CDR1 WSHSY, CDR2 SAAADI. The CDR3 length is 16 residues. CDR3 sequence: CASSRYERNSYNEQFF.

The gene calls are TRBV27 and TRBJ2-7; TCRdb's D gene call, TRBD1, goes unchecked for lack of DNA. The CDR3 is 15 residues long. Per the germline V gene, CDR1 is MNHEY and CDR2 is SMNVEV (reference sequence). The CDR3 reads CASSDGTGGTYEQYF.